Each of the 7 T cell receptor beta chains below was sequenced from the same sample in a study of blood T cell repertoires in COVID-19. The method was immunoSEQ multiplex PCR; TCRdb's version includes in-frame clones alone and lacks a portion of them. The sample shows roughly 250,000 clones, 80% to 90% of them seen only once. Specimen: peripheral blood. All receptors come from a woman aged 40 to 49 with acute or convalescent COVID-19.

The CDR3 loop reads CASSWGTSGSTDTQYF. Here the CDR3 DNA reads TGTGCCAGCAGCTGGGGGACTAGCGGAAGCACAGATACGCAGTATTTT. The J gene is TRBJ2-3, the V gene TRBV27; 11 bases agree with TRBD2. The CDR3 contains 16 residues. Looked up from germline, CDR1 is MNHEY and CDR2 is SMNVEV (reference sequence). With 6 bases clipped from V and 0 bases from J, the junction kept 5 bases outside the gene matches.

The chain recombines TRBV13 with TRBJ1-5; 9 nucleotides agree with TRBD1. The V gene's germline CDR1 is PRHDT and CDR2 FYEKMQ (reference sequence). With V trimmed by 6 bases and J by 6 bases, 6 bases remained unmatched. The CDR3 has 14 residues. In DNA form, the CDR3 reads TGTGCCAGCAGTAAACAGGGGGCCGCTCAGCCCCAGCATTTT. Translation gives CASSKQGAAQPQHF.

This chain uses TRBV6-5 with TRBJ1-1, with a weak D call TRBD1 (6 bases). This CDR3 comprises 13 residues. Germline values: CDR1 MNHEY, CDR2 SVGAGI. With 5 bases removed from V and 1 base from J, the gap between germline ends came to 8 bases. The chain's CDR3 is CASSLDRNTEAFF. CDR3 bases: TGTGCCAGCAGTCTGGACAGGAACACTGAAGCTTTCTTT.

CDR3: CASSPRGYQETQYF. Here the CDR3 DNA reads TGTGCCAGCAGCCCGAGAGGGTACCAAGAGACCCAGTACTTC. The chain carries TRBV5-4 and TRBJ2-5; perhaps TRBD2 as D (5 bases). The CDR3 runs to 14 residues. The V end lost 4 bases, the J end lost 0 bases, and 10 bases lay between the germline ends. The germline V gene has CDR1 SGHNT and CDR2 YYREEE (reference sequence).

This chain uses TRBV12-3 or TRBV12-4 with TRBJ1-2, with 9 bases lining up with TRBD1. J lost 11 bases, V lost 0 bases, and 4 bases had no gene match. This CDR3 has 13 residues. The CDR3 DNA reads TGTGCCAGCAGTTTAGCTGGGGACAGGGATTACACCTTC. It is translated as CASSLAGDRDYTF.

This rearrangement joins TRBV30 to TRBJ1-1; D remains unclear. Germline CDR1 reads GTSNPN; CDR2 reads SVGIG (reference sequence). Trimming shortened V by 1 base and J by 6 bases, and 15 bases separated the two germline ends. The length of the CDR3 is 14 residues. Written as DNA, the CDR3 is TGTGCCTGGAGTGCCGGACCCGCCGGGGCTGAAGCTTTCTTT. It translates to CAWSAGPAGAEAFF.

This clone was counted once. This chain links TRBV5-1 with TRBJ2-1, with 9 bases that match TRBD1. Unmatched junction bases numbered 10, after V lost 4 bases and J lost 8 bases. The CDR3 is 15 residues long. Per the germline V gene, CDR1 is SGHRS and CDR2 is YFSETQ. This chain's CDR3 is CASSTWDRVSDEQFF. Written as DNA, the CDR3 is TGCGCCAGCAGCACCTGGGACAGGGTTTCTGATGAGCAGTTCTTC.